One and the same sample provided the 11 T cell receptor beta chains below, sequenced in a study of cytomegalovirus exposure and HLA in healthy donors. The PCR employed 60 Vbeta primers together with 13 Jbeta primers. Method: immunoSEQ multiplex PCR; TCRdb's copy keeps in-frame clones and lacks some. The table lists tens of thousands of clones, about three quarters of them singletons. Specimen: PBMCs. The source is a woman younger than 45 in good health and CMV-seronegative.

Only a few counts were recorded for this clone. This rearrangement joins TRBV11-2 to TRBJ2-7; 7 nucleotides align to TRBD1. Germline assignment: CDR1 SGHAT and CDR2 FQNNGV. This CDR3 region has 16 residues. The junction had 7 bases not matched to a gene; V was cut back by 0 bases and J by 2 bases. Here the CDR3 reads CASSLEWAGGAYEQYF. DNA of the CDR3: TGTGCCAGCAGCTTAGAATGGGCAGGGGGTGCCTACGAGCAGTACTTC.

In its sample, this clone was seen a few times. The genes are TRBV29-1 and TRBJ1-1; 8 nucleotides line up with TRBD1. V lost 6 bases and J lost 3; bases outside the gene matches: 12. The CDR3 sequence is 15 residues long. Germline assignment: CDR1 SQVTM and CDR2 ANQGSEA. CDR3 protein: CSVLLLTQGDTEAFF. DNA for the CDR3: TGCAGCGTCCTCTTGCTCACACAGGGGGACACTGAAGCTTTCTTT.

The chain joins TRBV2 to TRBJ1-3; D unclear. V lost 7 bases, J lost 0 bases, and 10 bases lay in between. Germline CDR1 reads SNHLY; CDR2 reads FYNNEI. This CDR3 comprises 14 residues. Here the CDR3 DNA reads TGTGCCAGCAACGAGGTTAGCTCTGGAAACACCATATATTTT. The encoded protein is CASNEVSSGNTIYF. Full variable domain (outside the CDR3, taken from reference TRBV2 and TRBJ1-3): EPEVTQTPSHQVTQMGQEVILRCVPISNHLYFYWYRQILGQKVEFLVSFYNNEISEKSEIFDDQFSVERPDGSNFTLKIRSTKLEDSAMYFCASNEVSSGNTIYFGEGSWLTVV.

This clone was seen a handful of times. V is TRBV18 and J is TRBJ2-6; weak D call: TRBD1 (6 bases). Looked up from germline, CDR1 is KGHSH and CDR2 is LQKENI. This CDR3 spans 15 amino acids. The germline V and J ends were trimmed by 5 bases and 2 bases, with 10 bases remaining between them. In DNA form, the CDR3 reads TGTGCCAGCTCAAAACAGGGTCCTGGGGCCAACGTCCTGACTTTC. Amino acids: CASSKQGPGANVLTF.

The V gene is TRBV4-1, the J gene TRBJ1-2; 7 nucleotides line up with TRBD1. This CDR3 comprises 18 residues. Losses at the gene ends were 1 base for V and 2 bases for J; bases not matched to a gene: 13. Germline CDR1 MGHRA, CDR2 YSYEKL. CDR3 DNA: TGCGCCAGCAGCCAAGGGTCGACAGGGATGGGAATGAACTATGGCTACACCTTC. As protein: CASSQGSTGMGMNYGYTF.

This chain uses TRBV5-1 with TRBJ1-2; TRBD1 matches 7 bases. The CDR3 has 14 amino acids. CDR1 is SGHRS and CDR2 is YFSETQ in the germline V gene. V dropped 0 bases and J dropped 8; count of bases not matched to a gene: 7. The DNA of the CDR3 is TGCGCCAGCAGCTTGGCCGGGCAGGGGGACGGCTACACCTTC. It is translated as CASSLAGQGDGYTF.

The gene calls are TRBV13 and TRBJ1-1, with D maybe TRBD1 (5 bases). V lost 2 bases and J 3 bases, leaving 10 bases between the germline ends. Germline V gene data show CDR1 as PRHDT and CDR2 as FYEKMQ (reference sequence). The CDR3 has 14 amino acids. The CDR3 loop reads CASSLIRVYTEAFF. In nucleotides, the CDR3 is TGTGCCAGCAGCTTAATCAGGGTTTACACTGAAGCTTTCTTT.

The chain uses TRBV30 and TRBJ1-4; 8 positions agree with TRBD1. Trimming at V came to 0 bases and at J to 10 bases, leaving 22 bases not matched to a gene. This CDR3 contains 19 residues. The germline gives CDR1 GTSNPN, CDR2 SVGIG (reference sequence). CDR3 DNA sequence: TGTGCCTGGAGTGTACTGTACGGACAGGGTTCTCGTGTTTCCGGAAAACTGTTTTTT. Translating it yields CAWSVLYGQGSRVSGKLFF.

The chain carries TRBV10-3 and TRBJ1-1; TRBD1 matches 12 bases. The CDR3 loop spans 15 amino acids. Unmatched junction bases numbered 6, after V lost 6 bases and J lost 4 bases. The germline CDR1 and CDR2 sequences are ENHRY and SYGVKD. CDR3 DNA sequence: TGTGCCATCAGAGACCGGGACAGGGGGCTCACTGAAGCTTTCTTT. Amino acid sequence: CAIRDRDRGLTEAFF.

The chain links TRBV6-5 to TRBJ2-7; a possible D gene is TRBD1 (5 bases). CDR1 and CDR2 (germline): MNHEY, SVGAGI. The CDR3 totals 13 residues. Trimming shortened V by 7 bases and J by 6 bases, and 16 bases separated the two germline ends. CDR3 in amino acids: CASIQSPGREQYF. CDR3 coding DNA: TGTGCCAGCATCCAATCACCAGGGCGCGAGCAGTACTTC.

The chain is built from TRBV29-1 and TRBJ2-3; no definite D call. In germline, CDR1 is SQVTM, CDR2 ANQGSEA. The CDR3 runs 14 residues. The V end was cut by 1 base, the J end by 1 base, with 9 bases between. In DNA form, the CDR3 reads TGCAGCGTTGAAGTAGGCCGGGGCACAGATACGCAGTATTTT. As protein: CSVEVGRGTDTQYF.